Below are 4 T cell receptor beta chains sequenced from a single sample in a study of shared clonotypes between healthy human individuals. Profiled with immunoSEQ multiplex PCR; TCRdb holds only in-frame clones, not every one. The data hold millions of clones, with 85% to 95% observed a single time. CD45RO-negative cells were positively selected for CCR7, leaving out terminally differentiated effector memory CD45RA+ cells. Sequencing input: naive CD8+ T cells from PBMCs. The receptors shown here come from a man between 18 and 29 years old in good health. Some clones in this sample may be carry-over from other donors' samples.

This sequence joins TRBV27 and TRBJ1-2, with 8 bases aligning to TRBD1. From germline, CDR1 is MNHEY and CDR2 SMNVEV (reference sequence). With 7 bases clipped from V and 5 bases from J, the junction kept 3 bases outside the gene matches. The CDR3 runs to 12 residues. CDR3 residues: CASKHRGYGYTF. The CDR3 region has the DNA TGTGCCAGCAAGCACAGGGGGTATGGCTACACCTTC.

This clone was observed a few times. Within the sample, other DNA sequences also encode this same CDR3. This chain connects TRBV4-1 to TRBJ1-5; D is uncertain. CDR1 is MGHRA and CDR2 is YSYEKL in the germline V gene. V lost 0 bases, J lost 2 bases, and 2 bases lay in between. CDR3 length: 13 amino acids. CDR3 sequence: CASSQDRNQPQHF. The CDR3 bases are TGCGCCAGCAGCCAAGATCGCAATCAGCCCCAGCATTTT.

The chain is built from TRBV11-2 and TRBJ2-1; D is perhaps TRBD1 (5 bases). The CDR3 is 16 amino acids. The V gene lost 6 bases and the J gene lost 8 bases, with 23 bases spanning the gap. Germline V gene sequence: CDR1 SGHAT, CDR2 FQNNGV. CDR3 coding DNA: TGTGCCAGCAGTAATGTCAGGGTACGTAGCTTGGATGAGCAGTTCTTC. Translation: CASSNVRVRSLDEQFF. Based on the CDR3 plus reference TRBV11-2 and TRBJ2-1, the full variable domain is EAGVAQSPRYKIIEKRQSVAFWCNPISGHATLYWYQQILGQGPKLLIQFQNNGVVDDSQLPKDRFSAERLKGVDSTLKIQPAKLEDSAVYLCASSNVRVRSLDEQFFGPGTRLTVL.

The chain joins TRBV10-3 to TRBJ1-3; D is unclear. V lost 0 bases to trimming and J lost 3 bases, with 6 bases between them. The CDR3 totals 14 residues. From germline, CDR1 is ENHRY and CDR2 SYGVKD. The CDR3 sequence: CAISESIGGNTIYF. The CDR3 DNA sequence: TGTGCCATCAGTGAGTCGATCGGTGGAAACACCATATATTTT.